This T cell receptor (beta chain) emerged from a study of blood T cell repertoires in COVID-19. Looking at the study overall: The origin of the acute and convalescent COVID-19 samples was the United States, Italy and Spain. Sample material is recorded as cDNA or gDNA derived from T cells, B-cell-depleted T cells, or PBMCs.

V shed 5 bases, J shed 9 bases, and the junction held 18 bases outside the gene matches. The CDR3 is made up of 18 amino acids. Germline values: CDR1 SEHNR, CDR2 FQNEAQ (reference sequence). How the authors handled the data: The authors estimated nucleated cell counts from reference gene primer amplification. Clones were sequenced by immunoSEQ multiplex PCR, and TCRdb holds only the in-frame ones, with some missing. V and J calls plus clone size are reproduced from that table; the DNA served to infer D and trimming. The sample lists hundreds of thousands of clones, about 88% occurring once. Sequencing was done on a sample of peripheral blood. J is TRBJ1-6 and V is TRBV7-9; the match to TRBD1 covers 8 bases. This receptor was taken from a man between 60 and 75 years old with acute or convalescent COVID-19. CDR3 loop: CASSTSPQGARMGSPLHF. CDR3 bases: TGTGCCAGCAGCACCTCACCCCAGGGGGCGCGTATGGGTTCACCCCTCCACTTT.